This T cell receptor beta chain was profiled in a study of T cell responses to AZD1222 COVID-19 vaccine. Using immunoSEQ multiplex PCR, the repertoire was profiled, and TCRdb retains in-frame clones only, with some absent. This sample yields approximately 140,000 clones, of which 90% are seen a single time; about 3.3% belongs to the top ten. Study-wide points: Among the donors, most were white British and more were female, and clonal diversity was possibly underestimated. No repertoire was sampled before or during the peak T cell response, only after it. Per reports, nearly half of all spike-specific TCRs target regions that are unmutated in variants.

Second-dose intervals near 4 or 12 weeks were combined. As concerns this clone: Its antigen is as yet unknown.

Looked up from germline, CDR1 is SGHVS and CDR2 is FQNEAQ. The CDR3 is 13 residues long. V shed 5 bases and J 8 bases; nucleotides not matched to a gene: 6. The clonotype originates from an adult who received the AZD1222 COVID-19 vaccine. The chain uses TRBV7-8 and TRBJ2-1; 7 bases agree with TRBD1. The source was peripheral blood, collected 28 days after the second AZD1222 dose. The CDR3 DNA reads TGTGCCAGCAGCGCAGACAGGGACGATGAGCAGTTCTTC. Its protein is CASSADRDDEQFF.